The 13 T cell receptor beta chains presented below share a single source sample, sequenced in a study of T-cell memory formation after mild COVID-19. TCRdb redid the calling of the 5' RACE reads with MiXCR, one entry per CDR3 protein. The data hold approximately 570,000 distinct CDR3 sequences, with about 20% observed a single time. Sample: PBMCs or a T cell subset sorted from them (not recorded which). Source of these receptors: an adult woman who had mild COVID-19 (a few samples of this study predate the infection). Cell type and time point are not known.

This chain joins TRBV20-1 and TRBJ2-3, with D possibly matching TRBD2 (5 bases). The CDR3 has 13 amino acids. The V end was cut by 1 base, the J end by 2 bases, with 7 bases between. The V gene's germline CDR1 is DFQATT and CDR2 SNEGSKA (reference sequence). Here the CDR3 reads CSARGLLTDTQYF. The CDR3 region has the DNA TGCAGTGCTAGAGGACTACTCACAGATACGCAGTATTTT.

This clonotype was picked up a small number of times. This chain joins TRBV7-6 and TRBJ2-5; 12 nucleotides match TRBD2. The CDR3 is 15 residues long. CDR1 is SGHVS and CDR2 is FNYEAQ in the germline V gene. With V trimmed by 5 bases and J by 1 base, 2 bases remained unmatched. This CDR3 reads CASSRLAGAQETQYF. For the CDR3, the DNA is TGTGCCAGCAGCAGACTAGCGGGGGCCCAAGAGACCCAGTACTTC.

This chain connects TRBV9 to TRBJ2-3, with D uncertain. V dropped 0 bases and J dropped 2 bases, with 7 bases sitting between them. The CDR3 consists of 14 residues. Germline lookup yields CDR1 SGDLS and CDR2 YYNGEE. CDR3 in amino acids: CASSVARTTDTQYF. The CDR3 DNA is TGTGCCAGCAGCGTAGCAAGGACCACAGATACGCAGTATTTT.

V gene TRBV7-2 combines with J gene TRBJ2-7, with 14 bases fitting TRBD2. Germline V CDR1 and CDR2: SGHTA, FQGNSA. This CDR3 is built from 16 residues. Trimming cost V 5 bases and J 4 bases; bases outside gene matches: 7. The CDR3 is CASSVGLAGGSYEQYF. CDR3 coding DNA: TGTGCCAGCAGCGTAGGACTAGCGGGAGGTTCTTACGAGCAGTACTTC.

The V gene is TRBV24-1, the J gene TRBJ2-5; D is possibly TRBD1 or TRBD2 (5 bases each). V was shortened by 3 bases and J by 7 bases, with 17 bases between the two germline ends. Germline CDR1 and CDR2: KGHDR and SFDVKD. The CDR3 is 15 amino acids. The DNA for the CDR3 is TGTGCCACCAGTGATCCCCAGGGACCTTCCCGGACCCAGTACTTC. It codes for CATSDPQGPSRTQYF.

This sequence joins TRBV6-2 or TRBV6-3 and TRBJ2-7; D possibly corresponds to TRBD1 (6 bases). The V and J ends lost 5 bases and 3 bases respectively, with 17 bases between them. CDR1 and CDR2 (germline): MNHEY, SVGEGT. This CDR3 has 15 residues. The CDR3 spells CASSHGQPEYYEQYF. The CDR3 DNA reads as TGTGCCAGCAGTCATGGACAGCCCGAATACTACGAGCAGTACTTC.

The rearrangement uses TRBV27 and TRBJ2-7, with D tentatively TRBD1 or TRBD2 (5 bases each). Germline CDR1 and CDR2: MNHEY and SMNVEV (reference sequence). The V gene lost 2 bases and the J gene lost 7 bases, with 21 bases spanning the gap. The CDR3 loop spans 16 amino acids. This chain's CDR3 is CASSLGPGPGMEEQYF. CDR3 nucleotide sequence: TGTGCCAGCAGTTTAGGACCGGGACCCGGGATGGAGGAGCAGTACTTC.

The chain links TRBV20-1 to TRBJ2-6; tentative D call: TRBD2 (6 bases). This CDR3 is 15 amino acids long. Germline values: CDR1 DFQATT, CDR2 SNEGSKA (reference sequence). V gave up 5 bases and J gave up 2 bases, with 13 bases separating them. In nucleotides, the CDR3 is TGCAGTGCTCTAGGCCCGGGGGCTGGGGCCAACGTCCTGACTTTC. Translated, it gives CSALGPGAGANVLTF.

This clonotype appeared many times. The gene calls are TRBV7-2 and TRBJ1-2; the D is unclear. Germline V gene data show CDR1 as SGHTA and CDR2 as FQGNSA. CDR3 length: 14 residues. V was shortened by 5 bases and J by 2 bases, with 12 bases between the two germline ends. CDR3 protein: CASSPGLGNYGYTF. CDR3 coding DNA: TGTGCCAGCAGCCCGGGGTTGGGGAACTATGGCTACACCTTC.

This clonotype was seen more than once but under ten times. The CDR3 bases are TGTGCCAGCAGTTACTCTGGACAGGGCTCCTACGAGCAGTACTTC. The encoded protein is CASSYSGQGSYEQYF. The chain carries TRBV6-5 and TRBJ2-7; 8 bases map to TRBD1. The CDR3 sequence is 15 residues long. Germline V gives CDR1 MNHEY, CDR2 SVGAGI. V lost 0 bases, J lost 0 bases, and 1 base stayed unmatched.

Regarding this clonotype: A junction boundary mismatches the germline segment, possibly from a read error. This CDR3 reads CDSSETAGGPYNEQFF. CDR3 DNA: TGTGACAGCAGCGAGACAGCGGGAGGGCCCTACAATGAGCAGTTCTTC. The J gene is TRBJ2-1, the V gene TRBV9, with 10 bases that match TRBD2. The CDR3 totals 16 residues. The germline V gene encodes CDR1 SGDLS and CDR2 YYNGEE. Looking up the rest from reference TRBV9 and TRBJ2-1 gives the full variable domain: DSGVTQTPKHLITATGQRVTLRCSPRSGDLSVYWYQQSLDQGLQFLIQYYNGEERAKGNILERFSAQQFPDLHSELNLSSLELGDSALYFCDSSETAGGPYNEQFFGPGTRLTVL.

This chain links TRBV12-3 or TRBV12-4 with TRBJ2-7; 7 bases align to TRBD2. Losses at the gene ends were 1 base for V and 4 bases for J; bases not matched to a gene: 7. This CDR3 comprises 15 residues. The CDR3 nucleotides read TGTGCCAGCAGTTTAGGGCGGGAGTTTCCGTACGAGCAGTACTTC. It encodes CASSLGREFPYEQYF.

The chain carries TRBV20-1 and TRBJ2-3; 11 bases match TRBD2. Trimming removed 5 bases from V and 6 bases from J; junction bases left unmatched: 4. The germline V gene has CDR1 DFQATT and CDR2 SNEGSKA (reference sequence). The CDR3 contains 13 residues. CDR3 protein: CSASLAGGDTQYF. CDR3 nucleotides: TGCAGTGCTTCTCTAGCGGGAGGCGATACGCAGTATTTT.